The following is a T cell receptor beta chain sequence with its context. The antigen remains unidentified. No DNA is shown, since the ends of the CDR3 on it are uncertain; the CDR3 is the one TCRdb lists. The data were taken from a study of T cell responses to AZD1222 COVID-19 vaccine. Study-wide results and caveats: Spike as a whole was targeted by vaccine-associated CD4 TCRs, dominant at 160-218 and 743-854. Epitopes outside B.1.351 and B.1.1.7 mutated regions reportedly drew nearly half of spike TCRs.

17 amino acids form the CDR3, both terminal residues included. Method: immunoSEQ multiplex PCR; TCRdb's copy keeps in-frame clones and lacks some. The table includes approximately 30,000 clones, roughly 74% detected once. The specimen was peripheral blood, collected 28 days after the second AZD1222 dose. V gene TRBV21-1 combines with J gene TRBJ2-3; the table's D call, TRBD2, was not checked against the DNA. TRBV21-1 is designated a pseudogene. This TCR came from an adult who received the AZD1222 COVID-19 vaccine. The CDR3 reads CASSKVGAGALTDTQYF.